This T cell receptor beta chain is drawn from a study of T cell responses to AZD1222 COVID-19 vaccine. Sequencing used immunoSEQ multiplex PCR; TCRdb keeps in-frame clones, though not all of them. The sample carries about 96,000 clones, about 88% recorded once. This CDR3 comprises 16 residues. The rearrangement links TRBV21-1 to TRBJ2-7; the DNA was not used to check the table's D call, TRBD1. TRBV21-1 is listed as a pseudogene. The clonotype was recovered from an adult in good health. The sequencing used peripheral blood, collected on day 0 of AZD1222 vaccination. CDR3 nucleotide sequence: TGTGCCAGCAGCACAAGACCCGGGACAGGGAATTACGAGCAGTACTTC. The encoded protein is CASSTRPGTGNYEQYF.